This T cell receptor (beta chain) was captured in a study of CD4+ T cells in melanoma. Study-level findings and limits: CD8+ T cell, macrophage and B cell function reportedly correlated with neoantigen-specific CD4+ T cells.

Clones were sequenced by immunoSEQ multiplex PCR, and TCRdb holds only the in-frame ones, with some missing. The sample consists of roughly 9,900 clones, about 66% of them appearing once. CDR1 and CDR2 from the germline V gene are SGHAT and FQNNGV. The CDR3 is 11 amino acids. V was trimmed by 4 bases and J by 6 bases, leaving 7 bases between them. In this sample, this clone turned up a few times. Its cognate antigen is unknown. This clonotype originated in a human donor with melanoma. The V gene is TRBV11-2, the J gene TRBJ2-7; D ambiguous. The sample was cells from a culture (not recorded whether cultured in vitro). The CDR3 nucleotides are TGTGCCAGCAGCTCACAGCTCGAGCAGTACTTC. Its protein is CASSSQLEQYF.